The 24 T cell receptor beta chains reported below all come from one sample, sequenced in a study of blood T cell repertoires in COVID-19. The table came from immunoSEQ multiplex PCR; TCRdb's copy has only in-frame clones and leaves some out. The sample carries about 190,000 clones, approximately 85% recorded once. Sequenced input: peripheral blood. The receptors shown here come from a woman over 75 with acute or convalescent COVID-19.

The genes are TRBV19 and TRBJ1-2; a weak D match, TRBD1 (5 bases). The V end was cut by 3 bases, the J end by 6 bases, with 14 bases between. CDR1 and CDR2 (germline): LNHDA, SQIVND (reference sequence). This CDR3 is built from 14 residues. The CDR3 nucleotides read TGTGCCAGTAGTATGTTGTGGGGGGTGGATGGCTACACCTTC. Encoded protein: CASSMLWGVDGYTF.

The V call is TRBV15, the J call TRBJ2-1, with D possibly being TRBD1 (6 bases). This CDR3 comprises 16 residues. The germline V and J ends were trimmed by 3 bases and 8 bases, with 20 bases remaining between them. Per the germline V gene, CDR1 is LNHNV and CDR2 is YYDKDF (reference sequence). The DNA of the CDR3 is TGTGCCACCAGCAGCCTAGACAGGACGTTCGACGATGAGCAGTTCTTC. Its translation: CATSSLDRTFDDEQFF.

The genes are TRBV9 and TRBJ2-5; 8 bases fit TRBD2. Germline-derived CDR1 and CDR2 are SGDLS and YYNGEE. The CDR3 spans 13 residues. Losses at the gene ends were 5 bases for V and 5 bases for J; bases not matched to a gene: 5. The CDR3 here is CASSLGTRETQYF. The CDR3 nucleotides read TGTGCCAGCAGTCTGGGGACTAGGGAGACCCAGTACTTC.

The chain uses TRBV18 and TRBJ1-1; D not certain. V was clipped by 6 bases and J by 0 bases, with 11 bases between them. Germline V lookup: CDR1 KGHSH, CDR2 LQKENI. CDR3 length equals 14 residues. CDR3 in DNA: TGTGCCAGCTCGCAGACAAATTTGAACACTGAAGCTTTCTTT. Encoded protein: CASSQTNLNTEAFF.

CDR3: CASSQEAGTGREKLFF. CDR3 DNA sequence: TGCGCCAGCAGCCAAGAAGCAGGGACAGGGCGTGAAAAACTGTTTTTT. This sequence joins TRBV4-3 and TRBJ1-4, with 9 bases aligning to TRBD1. This CDR3 comprises 16 residues. From germline, CDR1 is LGHNA and CDR2 YSLEER. Germline trimming cut 0 bases from V and 7 bases from J; bases unmatched to any gene: 6.

The chain is built from TRBV19 and TRBJ2-1; no definite D call. Per the germline V gene, CDR1 is LNHDA and CDR2 is SQIVND (reference sequence). The CDR3 loop spans 14 amino acids. V dropped 3 bases and J dropped 9 bases, with 15 bases sitting between them. The CDR3 nucleotides are TGTGCCAGTAGTATTCTTTCCGTAAATAGTGAGCAGTTCTTC. Translated: CASSILSVNSEQFF.

The CDR3 is CASSPSKGQLYF. CDR3 coding DNA: TGTGCCAGCAGCCCCTCAAAGGGACAGCTATATTTT. V usage is TRBV6-5 and J usage is TRBJ1-3; 7 bases are shared with TRBD1. The CDR3 is 12 amino acids. CDR1 is MNHEY, CDR2 SVGAGI, per germline. Trimming removed 6 bases from V and 14 bases from J; junction bases left unmatched: 10.

The chain links TRBV7-2 to TRBJ2-1, with TRBD2 identical over 9 bases. V lost 3 bases to trimming and J lost 0 bases; unmatched junction nucleotides: 3. Per germline, CDR1 SGHTA and CDR2 FQGNSA. The CDR3 contains 16 residues. Here the CDR3 reads CASSFLAGLSYNEQFF. In nucleotides, the CDR3 is TGTGCCAGCAGCTTCCTAGCGGGACTCTCCTACAATGAGCAGTTCTTC.

This chain joins TRBV28 and TRBJ2-1; D unclear. CDR3 length equals 15 residues. Germline CDR1 reads MDHEN; CDR2 reads SYDVKM. Trimming removed 10 bases from V and 1 base from J, with 17 bases in between. The CDR3 region has the DNA TGTGCCACCCTCACCCCCGCGATTTCCTACAATGAGCAGTTCTTC. It codes for CATLTPAISYNEQFF.

This chain connects TRBV24-1 to TRBJ1-3; 10 positions agree with TRBD1. Unmatched junction bases numbered 6, after V lost 7 bases and J lost 4 bases. CDR1 and CDR2 (germline): KGHDR, SFDVKD. This CDR3 is 15 amino acids long. The CDR3 region is CATRRQGAKGNTIYF. The CDR3 coding sequence is TGTGCCACCAGGAGACAGGGGGCGAAAGGAAACACCATATATTTT.

This clone has only one observation. This specimen includes other DNA sequences encoding the same CDR3. The chain joins TRBV12-3 or TRBV12-4 to TRBJ1-1, with D hard to call. CDR3 size: 13 residues. V was trimmed by 3 bases and J by 1 base, leaving 6 bases between them. As DNA, the CDR3 is TGTGCCAGCAGTTTTGCCGGGAACACTGAAGCTTTCTTT. Translation gives CASSFAGNTEAFF.

This chain links TRBV5-1 with TRBJ2-7, with TRBD2 matching over 9 bases. Germline V gene sequence: CDR1 SGHRS, CDR2 YFSETQ. The CDR3 is 20 residues long. V gave up 5 bases and J gave up 0 bases; unmatched junction bases: 21. CDR3 nucleotide sequence: TGCGCCAGCAGACGATCCGCCGAATATCTTCTAGCGGGATCCTCCTACGAGCAGTACTTC. Residues: CASRRSAEYLLAGSSYEQYF.

The chain joins TRBV12-3 or TRBV12-4 to TRBJ1-2, with unresolved D. This CDR3 is built from 12 residues. Trimming took 7 bases from V and 5 from J, leaving 11 bases between them. The DNA for the CDR3 is TGTGCCAGCACTAAAATCGGGTATGGCTACACCTTC. Encoded protein: CASTKIGYGYTF.

V gene TRBV5-1 combines with J gene TRBJ2-3, with 7 positions matching TRBD2. Germline V gives CDR1 SGHRS, CDR2 YFSETQ. J was trimmed by 3 bases and V by 4 bases; bases with no gene match: 2. The CDR3 loop spans 13 amino acids. Here the CDR3 DNA reads TGCGCCAGCAGCCGGGAGGTGACAGATACGCAGTATTTT. Protein sequence: CASSREVTDTQYF.

V is TRBV11-2 and J is TRBJ2-2; D unresolved. CDR1 SGHAT and CDR2 FQNNGV come from the germline V gene. The CDR3 runs 16 residues. V lost 6 bases, J lost 4 bases, and 18 bases lay in between. In DNA, the CDR3 is TGTGCCAGCAGACGCGGCGGTAGGCGTACCACCGGGGAGCTGTTTTTT. Its protein is CASRRGGRRTTGELFF.

The CDR3 nucleotides are TGCAGCGTTCGAGCGAACTCTGGAAACACCATATATTTT. Translating gives CSVRANSGNTIYF. This sequence joins TRBV29-1 and TRBJ1-3; D unresolved. Germline values: CDR1 SQVTM, CDR2 ANQGSEA. The CDR3 length is 13 residues. Trimming stripped 5 bases from V and 0 bases from J, with 8 bases between.

The rearrangement links TRBV5-1 to TRBJ2-7; 8 nucleotides align to TRBD1. The CDR3 is 14 amino acids. V was pared by 5 bases and J by 3 bases, with 7 bases of the junction left unmatched. Germline CDR1 reads SGHRS; CDR2 reads YFSETQ. In DNA form, the CDR3 reads TGCGCCAGCAGTCTGACAGGGGAGGTCTACGAGCAGTACTTC. It codes for CASSLTGEVYEQYF.

The chain couples TRBV20-1 to TRBJ2-1; a weak D match, TRBD2 (5 bases). CDR1 and CDR2 (germline): DFQATT, SNEGSKA (reference sequence). V lost 6 bases to trimming and J lost 6 bases, with 9 bases between them. This CDR3 contains 11 residues. The CDR3 loop is CSAPLGNEQFF. The CDR3 nucleotides read TGCAGTGCCCCACTAGGCAATGAGCAGTTCTTC.

This rearrangement joins TRBV2 to TRBJ1-1; TRBD1 might be the D (6 bases). The CDR3 length is 12 residues. The germline V and J ends were trimmed by 6 bases and 6 bases, with 11 bases remaining between them. CDR1 and CDR2 (germline): SNHLY, FYNNEI. The CDR3 loop reads CASRRSGAEAFF. CDR3 nucleotides: TGTGCCAGCAGGAGGTCAGGGGCTGAAGCTTTCTTT.

V and J are TRBV4-3 and TRBJ2-3; TRBD2 matches 8 bases. Losses at the gene ends were 2 bases for V and 1 base for J; bases not matched to a gene: 17. CDR1 LGHNA and CDR2 YSLEER come from the germline V gene. This CDR3 has 20 amino acids. CDR3 protein: CASSQQTSESYLPGTDTQYF. DNA for the CDR3: TGCGCCAGCAGCCAACAGACTAGCGAGAGTTACTTACCAGGCACAGATACGCAGTATTTT.

This clone occurred once. The J gene is TRBJ2-1, the V gene TRBV5-1; tentative D call: TRBD1 (6 bases). The CDR3 has 15 residues. Germline V gene lookup returns CDR1 SGHRS and CDR2 YFSETQ. V was trimmed by 4 bases and J by 3 bases, leaving 14 bases between them. The CDR3 spells CASSAAQGIYNEQFF. The CDR3 DNA follows: TGCGCCAGCAGCGCGGCACAGGGTATCTACAATGAGCAGTTCTTC.

The chain combines TRBV14 with TRBJ2-3, with a tentative D call TRBD2 (5 bases). Trimming took 1 base from V and 5 from J, leaving 10 bases between them. The CDR3 spans 14 residues. Germline V gene data show CDR1 as SGHDN and CDR2 as FVKESK. In nucleotides, the CDR3 is TGTGCCAGCAGCCAAGCTTGGAGGTTAGATACGCAGTATTTT. It encodes CASSQAWRLDTQYF. The full variable domain, with the rest looked up from reference TRBV14 and TRBJ2-3, is EAGVTQFPSHSVIEKGQTVTLRCDPISGHDNLYWYRRVMGKEIKFLLHFVKESKQDESGMPNNRFLAERTGGTYSTLKVQPAELEDSGVYFCASSQAWRLDTQYFGPGTRLTVL.

The V gene is TRBV5-6, the J gene TRBJ1-5; D unresolved. The V end was cut by 0 bases, the J end by 9 bases, with 10 bases between. Germline CDR1 SGHDT, CDR2 YYEEEE. The CDR3 sequence is 13 residues long. The CDR3 DNA reads as TGTGCCAGCAGCTTGGACTCCGGGTTGCCCCAGCATTTT. It specifies CASSLDSGLPQHF. The full variable domain, its missing parts supplied by reference TRBV5-6 and TRBJ1-5, is DAGVTQSPTHLIKTRGQQVTLRCSPKSGHDTVSWYQQALGQGPQFIFQYYEEEERQRGNFPDRFSGHQFPNYSSELNVNALLLGDSALYLCASSLDSGLPQHFGDGTRLSIL.

This clone was recorded only once. The chain links TRBV5-1 to TRBJ2-7, with TRBD1 matching 8 bases. From germline, CDR1 is SGHRS and CDR2 YFSETQ. After removal of 4 bases from V and 5 bases from J, the junction contained 5 bases not matched to a gene. CDR3 length equals 13 residues. This CDR3 is CASSPDRADEQYF. The CDR3, as DNA: TGCGCCAGCAGCCCGGACAGGGCTGACGAGCAGTACTTC.